The present T cell receptor beta chain was sequenced within a study of T cells after yellow fever vaccination. The germline V gene encodes CDR1 SGHTA and CDR2 FQGNSA. The CDR3 consists of 15 residues. The junction had 1 base not matched to a gene; V was cut back by 1 base and J by 7 bases. This clonotype has more than one count but fewer than ten. TCRdb recomputed calls from the 5' RACE reads with MiXCR, one row per CDR3 protein. Counted here are under 600,000 distinct CDR3 sequences, roughly 22% occurring once; the ten biggest clones make up approximately 15%. The specimen comprised PBMCs, sampled 20 to 25 days after the first yellow fever vaccination. The clonotype originates from a man between 18 and 29 years old who received the YFV17D yellow fever vaccine. The gene calls are TRBV7-2 and TRBJ2-2, with 12 bases that match TRBD2. Written as DNA, the CDR3 is TGTGCCAGCAGCTTAGGGACTAGCGGGGTCGGGGAGCTGTTTTTT. Translated: CASSLGTSGVGELFF.